The rows below give T cell receptor beta chains drawn from one sample of a study of regulatory T cells in long-lasting Graves disease. TCRdb analysed the multiplex PCR reads with MiXCR anew, one entry per CDR3 protein. The table records roughly 450,000 distinct CDR3 sequences, roughly 20% of them present only once. Material: peripheral blood mononuclear cells (PBMCs), obtained when the disease was refractory, from a patient treated with antithyroid drugs. Every receptor here comes from a female donor with Graves disease. The CDR3 runs from the conserved cysteine through the conserved F or W. Fields, in order: clone size, V gene, D gene, CDR3 length, J gene, CDR3 protein, CDR3 DNA. A D gene is named only where the DNA matches it firmly. The size entry is marked missing in some rows and otherwise reads once, few, many or a size class.

>many|TRBV3-1|.|14|TRBJ1-6
CASSRAGDNSPLHF
TGTGCCAGCAGCCGTGCGGGGGATAATTCACCCCTCCACTTT
>many|TRBV28|.|15|TRBJ2-7
CASRPQGASSYEQYF
TGTGCCAGCAGACCACAGGGCGCTAGCTCCTACGAGCAGTACTTC
>.|TRBV29-1|.|11|TRBJ2-7
CSGEDAYEQYF
TGCAGCGGAGAGGACGCCTACGAGCAGTACTTC
>many|TRBV7-9|.|14|TRBJ1-1
CASSPSGKNTEAFF
TGTGCCAGCAGCCCCTCGGGAAAGAACACTGAAGCTTTCTTT
>.|TRBV9|TRBD1|16|TRBJ1-2
CASSVSSGGAGRGYTF
TGTGCCAGCAGCGTGTCTTCAGGGGGCGCTGGGAGAGGCTACACCTTC
>many|TRBV12-3/TRBV12-4|.|17|TRBJ1-1
CASSGQTPGLANTEAFF
TGTGCCAGCAGTGGGCAAACCCCAGGGTTGGCGAACACTGAAGCTTTCTTT
>.|TRBV5-6|TRBD1|16|TRBJ1-2
CASRLIAHRGHLGYTF
TGTGCCAGCAGGCTTATAGCGCACAGGGGCCACTTGGGCTACACCTTC
>.|TRBV30|TRBD2|13|TRBJ2-5
CAWCGRASETQYF
TGTGCCTGGTGCGGGAGGGCTTCAGAGACCCAGTACTTC
>many|TRBV28|.|14|TRBJ1-2
CASSFGGGLFGYTF
TGTGCCAGCAGTTTCGGGGGAGGACTTTTTGGCTACACCTTC
>.|TRBV19|.|15|TRBJ2-7
CASGFMDSSSYEQYF
TGTGCCAGTGGTTTCATGGACAGTAGCTCCTACGAGCAGTACTTC
>.|TRBV4-1|TRBD1|16|TRBJ2-5
CASSQARGQYQETQYF
TGCGCCAGCAGCCAAGCGAGGGGACAGTACCAAGAGACCCAGTACTTC
>.|TRBV4-3|.|17|TRBJ2-6
CASSQDIWTGGANVLTF
TGCGCCAGCAGCCAAGACATATGGACGGGCGGGGCCAACGTCCTGACTTTC
>few|TRBV4-2|TRBD1|16|TRBJ2-7
CASSQVRGAGGYEQYF
TGTGCCAGCAGCCAAGTCCGAGGGGCAGGGGGATACGAGCAGTACTTC
>.|TRBV9|.|14|TRBJ1-6
CASSADSYNSPLHF
TGTGCCAGCAGCGCCGACTCCTATAATTCACCCCTCCACTTT
>many|TRBV28|.|16|TRBJ1-2
CASSPDPDGKNYGYTF
TGTGCCAGCAGTCCAGATCCCGACGGAAAAAACTATGGCTACACCTTC
>few|TRBV10-3|TRBD1|15|TRBJ2-5
CATKPGTGSFETQYF
TGTGCCACGAAACCTGGGACAGGGTCGTTTGAGACCCAGTACTTC
>many|TRBV2|.|14|TRBJ1-1
CASSEEVGNTEAFF
TGTGCCAGCAGTGAGGAGGTCGGGAACACTGAAGCTTTCTTT
>many|TRBV12-3/TRBV12-4|.|13|TRBJ2-7
CASSYLPVYEQYF
TGTGCCAGCAGTTACTTGCCAGTCTACGAGCAGTACTTC
>many|TRBV28|.|16|TRBJ2-1
CASSLSQGGSYNEQFF
TGTGCCAGCAGTTTATCCCAGGGGGGTTCCTACAATGAGCAGTTCTTC
>.|TRBV7-9|.|13|TRBJ1-2
CASSLVGYYGYTF
TGTGCCAGCAGCCTGGTGGGGTACTATGGCTACACCTTC
>.|TRBV5-1|.|14|TRBJ2-1
CVSSPRAIPNEQFF
TGCGTCAGCAGCCCTCGGGCTATCCCTAATGAGCAGTTCTTC
>many|TRBV27|TRBD1|13|TRBJ1-6
CASRTGGSVPLHF
TGTGCCAGCAGAACAGGGGGCTCTGTTCCCCTCCACTTT
>.|TRBV13|.|15|TRBJ2-7
CASSPGSLAAHEQYF
TGTGCCAGCAGCCCCGGTTCCCTGGCGGCCCACGAGCAGTACTTC
>many|TRBV6-5|.|13|TRBJ1-1
CASSYQVNTEAFF
TGTGCCAGCAGTTATCAGGTGAACACTGAAGCTTTCTTT
>many|TRBV6-1|TRBD1|15|TRBJ1-4
CASSETGGPNEKLFF
TGTGCCAGCAGTGAGACAGGGGGCCCGAATGAAAAACTGTTTTTT
>.|TRBV29-1|TRBD1|12|TRBJ2-7
CCNRQGGYEQYF
TGCTGCAACCGACAGGGGGGATACGAGCAGTACTTC
>many|TRBV28|.|16|TRBJ1-5
CASSLGSGVSNQPQHF
TGTGCCAGCAGTTTAGGATCCGGGGTGAGCAATCAGCCCCAGCATTTT
>many|TRBV2|TRBD1|15|TRBJ2-7
CASSAGTGGTYEQYF
TGTGCCAGCAGCGCCGGGACAGGGGGAACCTACGAGCAGTACTTC
>.|TRBV18|.|15|TRBJ1-1
CASSPKRRENTEAFF
TGTGCCAGCTCACCAAAACGGCGCGAGAACACTGAAGCTTTCTTT
>.|TRBV20-1|.|14|TRBJ2-7
CSARRLDSVYEQYF
TGCAGTGCTAGACGATTGGACTCCGTATACGAGCAGTACTTC
>.|TRBV19|.|15|TRBJ2-2
CASSTPWKGTGELFF
TGTGCCAGTAGTACCCCATGGAAAGGGACCGGGGAGCTGTTTTTT
>.|TRBV7-2|.|17|TRBJ1-5
CASSLVWTAHSKQPQHF
TGTGCCAGCAGCTTAGTATGGACAGCCCATAGCAAGCAGCCCCAGCATTTT